This T cell receptor beta chain was sequenced in a study of blood T cell repertoires in COVID-19. Study-wide background: T cells, B-cell-depleted T cells, or PBMCs supplied cDNA or gDNA.

In the source study's methods: Nucleated cell number was recorded as an estimate derived from reference gene primer amplification. Generated by immunoSEQ multiplex PCR, the TCRdb table keeps only in-frame clones and is missing some. Clone size and V and J calls were adopted from that table, with D and trimming inferred from the DNA. The sample has approximately 51,000 clones, 91% seen once. Sequenced sample: peripheral blood. This receptor was taken from a man in his 70s with active COVID-19.

The CDR3 here is CSVEGTSGGTDTQYF. CDR3 nucleotide sequence: TGCAGCGTTGAGGGGACTAGCGGGGGCACAGATACGCAGTATTTT. V and J are TRBV29-1 and TRBJ2-3; 13 bases align to TRBD2. The CDR3 has 15 residues. J lost 1 base, V lost 3 bases, and 1 base had no gene match. Germline-derived CDR1 and CDR2 are SQVTM and ANQGSEA.